The 10 T cell receptor beta chains presented below share a single source sample, sequenced in a study of blood T cell repertoires in COVID-19. Method: immunoSEQ multiplex PCR; TCRdb's copy keeps in-frame clones and lacks some. The sample lists 240,000 or so clones; 75% to 90% were seen once. Material: peripheral blood. Receptor source: a woman aged 60-75 years with active or convalescent COVID-19.

This rearrangement joins TRBV27 to TRBJ2-3, with D unclear. The CDR3 consists of 13 residues. V was trimmed by 3 bases and J by 1 base, leaving 5 bases between them. CDR1 and CDR2 from the germline V gene are MNHEY and SMNVEV (reference sequence). The CDR3 DNA follows: TGTGCCAGCAGTTTTATTGGCACAGATACGCAGTATTTT. Its protein product is CASSFIGTDTQYF.

This clone was picked up one time. The DNA for the CDR3 is TGTGCCACCGTACCGAGCTCCTATAATTCACCCCTCCACTTT. Protein product: CATVPSSYNSPLHF. The V gene is TRBV6-5, the J gene TRBJ1-6, with D uncertain. This CDR3 is 14 amino acids long. Germline assignment: CDR1 MNHEY and CDR2 SVGAGI. The V and J ends lost 10 bases and 0 bases respectively, with 10 bases between them.

The chain couples TRBV7-9 to TRBJ1-1; D is undetermined. The ends were cut back, 2 bases at V and 4 bases at J, with 8 bases in the middle. The CDR3 covers 13 residues. Germline CDR1 is SEHNR and CDR2 is FQNEAQ (reference sequence). CDR3 loop: CASSLNPGTEAFF. CDR3 coding DNA: TGTGCCAGCAGCTTAAACCCCGGCACTGAAGCTTTCTTT.

The V and J genes are TRBV19 and TRBJ1-2; D may be TRBD1 (6 bases). CDR1 and CDR2 from the germline V gene are LNHDA and SQIVND (reference sequence). CDR3 length: 15 amino acids. Trimming cost V 4 bases and J 5 bases, with 17 bases left between them. The CDR3 region has the DNA TGTGCCAGTAGTACTACAGGGAGCCCCGGTTATGGCTACACCTTC. Its translation: CASSTTGSPGYGYTF. Using reference TRBV19 and TRBJ1-2 for the parts outside the CDR3, the full variable domain is DGGITQSPKYLFRKEGQNVTLSCEQNLNHDAMYWYRQDPGQGLRLIYYSQIVNDFQKGDIAEGYSVSREKKESFPLTVTSAQKNPTAFYLCASSTTGSPGYGYTFGSGTRLTVV.

The chain carries TRBV29-1 and TRBJ2-1; perhaps TRBD1 as D (6 bases). The V and J ends lost 0 bases and 13 bases respectively, with 13 bases between them. Per germline, CDR1 SQVTM and CDR2 ANQGSEA. The CDR3 covers 12 residues. This CDR3 reads CSVEETRTAQFF. The CDR3, as DNA: TGCAGCGTTGAAGAAACCCGGACAGCACAGTTCTTC.

The J gene is TRBJ2-3, the V gene TRBV24-1; 10 bases are shared with TRBD1. The CDR3 contains 16 residues. Germline V gene sequence: CDR1 KGHDR, CDR2 SFDVKD. J was trimmed by 5 bases and V by 4 bases; bases with no gene match: 8. The CDR3 DNA reads TGTGCCACCAGTGAAAATGACAGGGGGCGGGGAGATACGCAGTATTTT. Its protein is CATSENDRGRGDTQYF.

The rearrangement uses TRBV20-1 and TRBJ2-1; 7 bases map to TRBD1. The germline V gene has CDR1 DFQATT and CDR2 SNEGSKA (reference sequence). The CDR3 is 14 amino acids. The J segment lost 5 bases and the V segment lost 3 bases, leaving 7 bases of the junction unmatched. The CDR3 sequence is CSASKRGRNNEQFF. The DNA for the CDR3 is TGCAGTGCTAGTAAGAGGGGGCGGAACAATGAGCAGTTCTTC.

V gene TRBV29-1 combines with J gene TRBJ1-3; D gene unclear. Germline V gene sequence: CDR1 SQVTM, CDR2 ANQGSEA. V lost 6 bases and J lost 2, with 8 bases in between. The length of the CDR3 is 12 residues. The CDR3 coding sequence is TGCAGCGTCGGAGTCCCTGGAAACACCATATATTTT. It translates to CSVGVPGNTIYF. The full variable domain, with the rest looked up from reference TRBV29-1 and TRBJ1-3, is SAVISQKPSRDICQRGTSLTIQCQVDSQVTMMFWYRQQPGQSLTLIATANQGSEATYESGFVIDKFPISRPNLTFSTLTVSNMSPEDSSIYLCSVGVPGNTIYFGEGSWLTVV.

V and J are TRBV9 and TRBJ1-2, with a weak D call TRBD1 (6 bases). The CDR3 loop spans 14 amino acids. Per germline, CDR1 SGDLS and CDR2 YYNGEE. V gave up 4 bases and J gave up 4 bases, with 14 bases separating them. The CDR3 region has the DNA TGTGCCAGCAGCCCCCCCGGGACAATCTATGGCTACACCTTC. This codes for CASSPPGTIYGYTF.

V gene TRBV29-1 combines with J gene TRBJ1-6; 10 nucleotides line up with TRBD1. CDR1 and CDR2 from the germline V gene are SQVTM and ANQGSEA. The J segment lost 9 bases and the V segment lost 5 bases, leaving 10 bases of the junction unmatched. The CDR3 loop spans 15 amino acids. This chain's CDR3 is CSVTLGGQGSSPLHF. In DNA, the CDR3 is TGCAGCGTTACGCTGGGGGGACAGGGGAGTTCACCCCTCCACTTT. Full variable domain (missing parts from reference TRBV29-1 and TRBJ1-6): SAVISQKPSRDICQRGTSLTIQCQVDSQVTMMFWYRQQPGQSLTLIATANQGSEATYESGFVIDKFPISRPNLTFSTLTVSNMSPEDSSIYLCSVTLGGQGSSPLHFGNGTRLTVT.